These 29 T cell receptor beta chains share one sample of origin, sequenced in a study of CD8 T cells in Susac syndrome. Random hexamers served to reverse transcribe roughly 0.45 to 1 ug RNA. MiXCR, applied by TCRdb to the immunoSEQ multiplex PCR reads, yields one record per CDR3 protein. The top ten clones hold less than 0.16% of a sample with 67,000 or so distinct CDR3 sequences, 90% to 95% of them seen once. The specimen sequenced was CD4+ T cells from PBMCs. The source is a human donor with Susac syndrome.

The chain has TRBV25-1 and TRBJ2-5; maybe TRBD2 (7 bases). Trimming stripped 1 base from V and 2 bases from J, with 23 bases between. The CDR3 sequence is 19 residues long. In germline, CDR1 is MGHDK, CDR2 SYGVNS. CDR3 nucleotides: TGTGCCAGCAGTGAATCAGGGCGGGGGCGGACCGATATTCAAGAGACCCAGTACTTC. This sequence encodes CASSESGRGRTDIQETQYF.

The chain is built from TRBV7-2 and TRBJ2-3; D is possibly TRBD1 (6 bases). The CDR3 loop spans 17 amino acids. Trimming removed 0 bases at V and 0 bases at J, with 13 bases between. Germline CDR1 and CDR2: SGHTA and FQGNSA. CDR3 residues: CASSLAIQGWSTDTQYF. Here the CDR3 DNA reads TGTGCCAGCAGCTTAGCGATACAGGGATGGAGCACAGATACGCAGTATTTT. Drawing the rest from reference TRBV7-2 and TRBJ2-3, the complete variable domain is GAGVSQSPSNKVTEKGKDVELRCDPISGHTALYWYRQSLGQGLEFLIYFQGNSAPDKSGLPSDRFSAERTGGSVSTLTIQRTQQEDSAVYLCASSLAIQGWSTDTQYFGPGTRLTVL.

This sequence joins TRBV7-2 and TRBJ2-3, with TRBD2 identical over 7 bases. J lost 6 bases, V lost 5 bases, and 5 bases had no gene match. The CDR3 is made up of 13 amino acids. The germline V gene has CDR1 SGHTA and CDR2 FQGNSA. The CDR3 here is CASSPAGGDTQYF. The CDR3 DNA reads TGTGCCAGCAGCCCGGCCGGGGGGGATACGCAGTATTTT.

A few counts support this clonotype. The genes are TRBV7-2 and TRBJ2-4, with TRBD2 as a possible D gene (7 bases). The CDR3 covers 13 residues. CDR1 is SGHTA, CDR2 FQGNSA, per germline. Deletions cut 5 bases from V and 8 bases from J, with 13 bases between. CDR3 loop: CASSEWGGDIQYF. The CDR3 coding sequence is TGTGCCAGCAGCGAGTGGGGGGGCGACATTCAGTACTTC.

The chain has TRBV5-4 and TRBJ1-6; a weak D match, TRBD1 (6 bases). Between the trimmed V and J ends, which lost 5 bases and 5 bases, there was a span of 11 bases. The CDR3 runs 14 residues. Germline CDR1 is SGHNT and CDR2 is YYREEE (reference sequence). This chain's CDR3 is CASSPGQDNSPLHF. In nucleotides, the CDR3 is TGTGCCAGCAGTCCGGGACAAGATAATTCACCCCTCCACTTT.

The rearrangement joins TRBV6-5 to TRBJ1-5, with D perhaps TRBD1 (5 bases). Trimming removed 5 bases at V and 3 bases at J, with 14 bases between. Germline CDR1 MNHEY, CDR2 SVGAGI. The CDR3 runs 15 residues. CDR3: CASSARGAHNQPQHF. The CDR3 coding sequence is TGTGCCAGCAGTGCCAGAGGGGCCCACAATCAGCCCCAGCATTTT.

J is TRBJ1-2 and V is TRBV7-2; weak D call: TRBD1 (5 bases). This CDR3 spans 14 amino acids. Germline values: CDR1 SGHTA, CDR2 FQGNSA. With 8 bases removed from V and 4 bases from J, the gap between germline ends came to 17 bases. CDR3 in amino acids: CASEEQRGSYGYTF. The CDR3 bases are TGTGCCAGCGAGGAACAAAGGGGTTCCTATGGCTACACCTTC.

The genes are TRBV7-9 and TRBJ2-7; 9 bases are shared with TRBD1. The CDR3 has 16 amino acids. Per the germline V gene, CDR1 is SEHNR and CDR2 is FQNEAQ (reference sequence). V shed 5 bases, J shed 0 bases, and the junction held 8 bases outside the gene matches. The CDR3: CASSPYRQGVSYEQYF. The CDR3 DNA follows: TGTGCCAGCAGCCCGTACCGACAGGGGGTCTCCTACGAGCAGTACTTC. Together with reference TRBV7-9 and TRBJ2-7, the CDR3 gives the full variable domain: DTGVSQNPRHKITKRGQNVTFRCDPISEHNRLYWYRQTLGQGPEFLTYFQNEAQLEKSRLLSDRFSAERPKGSFSTLEIQRTEQGDSAMYLCASSPYRQGVSYEQYFGPGTRLTVT.

V is TRBV7-2 and J is TRBJ2-1, with 8 bases identical to TRBD1. Germline values: CDR1 SGHTA, CDR2 FQGNSA. V lost 1 base and J lost 5; bases outside the gene matches: 4. The length of the CDR3 is 15 residues. The CDR3 nucleotides read TGTGCCAGCAGCTTAGACAGGGGGTCCCACAATGAGCAGTTCTTC. It specifies CASSLDRGSHNEQFF.

The V and J genes are TRBV5-6 and TRBJ2-3; 8 bases are a match to TRBD2. The V gene's germline CDR1 is SGHDT and CDR2 YYEEEE. The CDR3 runs 16 residues. Trimming took 1 base from V and 2 from J; bases not matched to a gene: 6. CDR3 sequence (DNA): TGTGCCAGCAGCTTGATGGGTAGCGGGGCCACAGATACGCAGTATTTT. Residues: CASSLMGSGATDTQYF.

The chain joins TRBV4-3 to TRBJ2-3; 7 bases are shared with TRBD1. Germline V lookup: CDR1 LGHNA, CDR2 YSLEER. The V and J ends lost 1 base and 7 bases, in that order; junction bases with no gene match: 8. The CDR3 totals 15 residues. Here the CDR3 reads CASSQVGTDPNTQYF. The CDR3 nucleotides are TGCGCCAGCAGCCAAGTTGGGACAGACCCCAATACGCAGTATTTT.

This clonotype was detected a few times. The gene calls are TRBV5-6 and TRBJ2-7; 7 positions match TRBD1. Germline assignment: CDR1 SGHDT and CDR2 YYEEEE. The trim removed 0 bases at V and 3 bases at J, leaving 9 bases unmatched. This CDR3 spans 16 amino acids. The CDR3 protein is CASSLDSGTAHYEQYF. CDR3 nucleotide sequence: TGTGCCAGCAGCTTGGATTCCGGGACAGCTCACTACGAGCAGTACTTC.

The V and J genes are TRBV6-6 and TRBJ2-7; D remains unclear. In germline, CDR1 is MNHNY, CDR2 SVGAGI (reference sequence). This CDR3 spans 14 amino acids. V was pared by 1 base and J by 3 bases, with 10 bases between. The CDR3 spells CASSYLGLNYEQYF. CDR3 nucleotide sequence: TGTGCCAGCAGTTACTTGGGTCTTAACTACGAGCAGTACTTC.

V and J are TRBV7-9 and TRBJ2-1, with D maybe TRBD1 (6 bases). Germline assignment: CDR1 SEHNR and CDR2 FQNEAQ (reference sequence). The CDR3 covers 14 residues. Trimming took 3 bases from V and 8 from J, leaving 14 bases between them. In DNA form, the CDR3 reads TGTGCCAGCAGCTTCTCTTACAGGGCCTATGAGCAGTTCTTC. It translates to CASSFSYRAYEQFF.

The CDR3 sequence: CASSTDRNYGYTF. CDR3 coding DNA: TGTGCCAGCAGCACGGACAGAAACTATGGCTACACCTTC. The V call is TRBV5-4, the J call TRBJ1-2, with D perhaps matching TRBD1 (6 bases). V was trimmed by 4 bases and J by 2 bases, leaving 9 bases between them. Germline V gene data show CDR1 as SGHNT and CDR2 as YYREEE (reference sequence). The CDR3 runs 13 residues.

The chain recombines TRBV6-2 or TRBV6-3 with TRBJ2-3; 7 nucleotides align to TRBD1. The germline gives CDR1 MNHEY, CDR2 SVGEGT. Germline trimming cut 6 bases from V and 3 bases from J; bases unmatched to any gene: 6. The length of the CDR3 is 14 residues. CDR3 DNA sequence: TGTGCCAGCAGCTCTGTGACAGGGACAGATACGCAGTATTTT. Its protein product is CASSSVTGTDTQYF.

The rearrangement links TRBV5-6 to TRBJ2-2; D gene ambiguous. This CDR3 region has 15 residues. Trimming left V 0 bases short and J 7 bases short, with 13 bases between. From germline, CDR1 is SGHDT and CDR2 YYEEEE. CDR3 region: CASSLGSPLGGELFF. CDR3 nucleotides: TGTGCCAGCAGCTTGGGGTCTCCCTTGGGCGGGGAGCTGTTTTTT.

V gene TRBV29-1 combines with J gene TRBJ2-3; TRBD1 aligns across 7 bases. J lost 9 bases, V lost 7 bases, and 7 bases had no gene match. Germline lookup yields CDR1 SQVTM and CDR2 ANQGSEA. The CDR3 spans 11 residues. CDR3 in amino acids: CSAHDRETQYF. The CDR3, as DNA: TGCAGCGCTCATGACAGGGAAACGCAGTATTTT.

The chain links TRBV7-9 to TRBJ1-2; D remains unclear. Germline V gene data show CDR1 as SEHNR and CDR2 as FQNEAQ (reference sequence). This CDR3 comprises 12 residues. Deletions cut 1 base from V and 5 bases from J, with 5 bases between. CDR3 loop: CASSLENYGYTF. In nucleotides, the CDR3 is TGTGCCAGCAGCTTAGAGAATTATGGCTACACCTTC.

The rearrangement joins TRBV6-5 to TRBJ2-2; the D is unclear. Germline-derived CDR1 and CDR2 are MNHEY and SVGAGI. V was shortened by 2 bases and J by 6 bases, with 10 bases between the two germline ends. The CDR3 totals 14 residues. CDR3 DNA: TGTGCCAGCAGTTACGTTCAAGAATCCGGGGAGCTGTTTTTT. It codes for CASSYVQESGELFF.

The chain carries TRBV9 and TRBJ2-2, with TRBD2 as a possible D gene (6 bases). CDR1 and CDR2 from the germline V gene are SGDLS and YYNGEE. V lost 0 bases, J lost 3 bases, and 6 bases lay in between. The CDR3 has 14 residues. For the CDR3, the DNA is TGTGCCAGCAGCGTAGCGGGGGACACCGGGGAGCTGTTTTTT. Its protein is CASSVAGDTGELFF.

This chain uses TRBV6-5 with TRBJ2-4; tentatively, D is TRBD1 (5 bases). The CDR3 totals 15 residues. The germline V gene has CDR1 MNHEY and CDR2 SVGAGI. V lost 4 bases and J lost 1, with 11 bases in between. This CDR3 is CASSSRVVAKNIQYF. CDR3 in DNA: TGTGCCAGCAGTTCCAGGGTTGTGGCCAAAAACATTCAGTACTTC.

This rearrangement joins TRBV6-5 to TRBJ2-5; 8 nucleotides agree with TRBD2. Germline trimming cut 2 bases from V and 5 bases from J; bases unmatched to any gene: 4. The CDR3 is 14 amino acids. The V gene's germline CDR1 is MNHEY and CDR2 SVGAGI. CDR3 protein: CASSYNTGGETQYF. CDR3 DNA: TGTGCCAGCAGTTACAATACGGGGGGGGAGACCCAGTACTTC.

The chain links TRBV7-9 to TRBJ2-3; D is undetermined. Germline lookup yields CDR1 SEHNR and CDR2 FQNEAQ (reference sequence). The CDR3 is 15 amino acids. Trimming removed 7 bases at V and 3 bases at J, with 17 bases between. CDR3 nucleotides: TGTGCCAGCACCGACCGCAACTTTGGTACAGATACGCAGTATTTT. Its translation: CASTDRNFGTDTQYF.

This chain links TRBV6-2 or TRBV6-3 with TRBJ1-2, with 8 nucleotides matching TRBD1. The CDR3 runs 14 residues. The V and J ends lost 2 bases and 7 bases, in that order; junction bases with no gene match: 6. In germline, CDR1 is MNHEY, CDR2 SVGEGT. CDR3 coding DNA: TGTGCCAGCAGTTACGATGGGACAGGTTCTGGCTACACCTTC. It codes for CASSYDGTGSGYTF.

This chain links TRBV27 with TRBJ2-1; TRBD2 matches at 14 bases. Germline V gene sequence: CDR1 MNHEY, CDR2 SMNVEV (reference sequence). Trimming cost V 0 bases and J 8 bases; bases outside gene matches: 3. This CDR3 is 16 amino acids long. CDR3 sequence (DNA): TGTGCCAGCAGTTTATCGGGACTAGCGGGGGCGGATGAGCAGTTCTTC. Its translation is CASSLSGLAGADEQFF.

The chain uses TRBV12-3 or TRBV12-4 and TRBJ2-7; 10 bases are shared with TRBD1. Trimming at V came to 4 bases and at J to 7 bases, leaving 10 bases not matched to a gene. The CDR3 loop spans 15 amino acids. The CDR3 DNA is TGTGCCAGCAGTTACGCCGGGACAGGGGACCGTGAGCAGTACTTC. The encoded protein is CASSYAGTGDREQYF.

CDR3 sequence: CAISESWGTGGEYGYTF. DNA for the CDR3: TGTGCCATCAGTGAGTCGTGGGGGACAGGCGGGGAATACGGCTACACCTTC. The chain employs TRBV10-3 and TRBJ1-2; 8 nucleotides line up with TRBD1. J lost 8 bases, V lost 0 bases, and 14 bases had no gene match. This CDR3 is 17 amino acids long. CDR1 is ENHRY and CDR2 is SYGVKD in the germline V gene.

V is TRBV6-5 and J is TRBJ1-6; no clear D gene. The CDR3 covers 15 residues. The V and J ends lost 0 bases and 10 bases respectively, with 13 bases between them. Germline-derived CDR1 and CDR2 are MNHEY and SVGAGI. CDR3 DNA sequence: TGTGCCAGCAGTTACTCGAGAGCCCTGCAATCACCCCTCCACTTT. It codes for CASSYSRALQSPLHF.